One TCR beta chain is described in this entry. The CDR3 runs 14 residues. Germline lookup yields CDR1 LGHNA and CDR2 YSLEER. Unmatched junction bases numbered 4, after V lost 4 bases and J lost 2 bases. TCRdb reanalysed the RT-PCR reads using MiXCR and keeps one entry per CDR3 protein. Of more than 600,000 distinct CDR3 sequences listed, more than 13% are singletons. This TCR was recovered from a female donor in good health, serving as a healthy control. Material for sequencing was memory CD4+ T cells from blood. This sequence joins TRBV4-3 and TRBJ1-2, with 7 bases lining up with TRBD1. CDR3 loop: CASSRETGNYGYTF. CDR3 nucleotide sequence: TGCGCCAGCAGCCGAGAGACAGGGAACTATGGCTACACCTTC.